This is a list of T cell receptor beta chains from one sample in a study of blood T cell repertoires in COVID-19. The table came from immunoSEQ multiplex PCR; TCRdb's copy has only in-frame clones and leaves some out. The data contain over 14,000 clones, roughly 89% of them singletons. The sequencing sample was made of peripheral blood. The receptors originated from a human donor in a cohort sampled during active COVID-19. Both conserved end residues are part of each CDR3. D genes are given only for firm matches. A row's size may be missing; if present it is once, few, many or a size class.

v_gene: TRBV5-4; j_gene: TRBJ1-2; abundance: few; d_gene: TRBD1; CDR3aa: CASSSGTGQSEGYTF; CDR3nt: TGTGCCAGCAGCTCCGGGACAGGGCAGTCGGAAGGCTACACCTTC
v_gene: TRBV12-3/TRBV12-4; j_gene: TRBJ2-1; abundance: .; d_gene: .; CDR3aa: CASSQNDNEQFF; CDR3nt: TGTGCCAGCAGCCAGAATGACAATGAGCAGTTCTTC
v_gene: TRBV6-1; j_gene: TRBJ2-5; abundance: .; d_gene: TRBD2; CDR3aa: CASSESAGGPPNSNF; CDR3nt: TGTGCCAGCAGTGAATCAGCGGGAGGGCCGCCTAACTCCAACTTC
v_gene: TRBV6-5; j_gene: TRBJ2-7; abundance: .; d_gene: TRBD2; CDR3aa: CASTGGSGKGYEQYF; CDR3nt: TGTGCCAGCACGGGCGGGAGCGGGAAGGGTTACGAGCAGTACTTC
v_gene: TRBV27; j_gene: TRBJ2-1; abundance: once; d_gene: TRBD2; CDR3aa: CASSPGTSARSSYNEQFF; CDR3nt: TGTGCCAGCAGTCCCGGGACTAGCGCACGGAGCTCCTACAATGAGCAGTTCTTC
v_gene: TRBV28; j_gene: TRBJ1-2; abundance: once; d_gene: .; CDR3aa: CASTESGGSGYTF; CDR3nt: TGTGCCAGCACCGAATCGGGGGGAAGCGGCTACACCTTC
v_gene: TRBV7-6; j_gene: TRBJ1-1; abundance: .; d_gene: TRBD1; CDR3aa: CASSLPRRQGGLTEAFF; CDR3nt: TGTGCCAGCAGCTTACCCCGCCGACAGGGGGGTCTAACTGAAGCTTTCTTT
v_gene: TRBV3-1/TRBV3-2; j_gene: TRBJ2-2; abundance: .; d_gene: .; CDR3aa: CASSIGGPSGLTGELFF; CDR3nt: TGTGCCAGCAGCATTGGTGGTCCCTCAGGCTTGACCGGGGAGCTGTTTTTT
v_gene: TRBV14; j_gene: TRBJ1-1; abundance: .; d_gene: TRBD1; CDR3aa: CASSQRTGRNTEAFF; CDR3nt: TGTGCCAGCAGCCAACGGACAGGTCGAAACACTGAAGCTTTCTTT
v_gene: TRBV11-1; j_gene: TRBJ2-5; abundance: .; d_gene: TRBD1; CDR3aa: CASRLSGTGKETQYF; CDR3nt: TGTGCCAGCAGGCTTTCCGGGACAGGCAAAGAGACCCAGTACTTC
v_gene: TRBV3-1/TRBV3-2; j_gene: TRBJ2-7; abundance: .; d_gene: .; CDR3aa: CASSQSEFAEQYF; CDR3nt: TGTGCCAGCAGCCAATCCGAGTTCGCCGAGCAGTACTTC
v_gene: TRBV5-1; j_gene: TRBJ2-1; abundance: .; d_gene: .; CDR3aa: CASSLVSNNEQFF; CDR3nt: TGCGCCAGCAGCTTGGTGTCCAACAATGAGCAGTTCTTC
v_gene: TRBV27; j_gene: TRBJ1-5; abundance: .; d_gene: TRBD1; CDR3aa: CASRRGTDSNQPQHF; CDR3nt: TGTGCCAGCAGGAGGGGGACAGATAGCAATCAGCCCCAGCATTTT
v_gene: TRBV20-1; j_gene: TRBJ2-4; abundance: once; d_gene: .; CDR3aa: CSATVQNIQYF; CDR3nt: TGCAGTGCGACAGTTCAAAACATTCAGTACTTC
v_gene: TRBV5-1; j_gene: TRBJ2-1; abundance: .; d_gene: TRBD2; CDR3aa: CASSLLLAGEGEQFF; CDR3nt: TGCGCCAGCAGCTTATTGCTAGCGGGTGAGGGTGAGCAGTTCTTC
v_gene: TRBV6-5; j_gene: TRBJ1-5; abundance: .; d_gene: .; CDR3aa: CASSYSMAVSPQHF; CDR3nt: TGTGCCAGCAGTTACTCGATGGCGGTCTCTCCCCAGCATTTT
v_gene: TRBV28; j_gene: TRBJ2-7; abundance: .; d_gene: TRBD1; CDR3aa: CASSTVTGTGGSYEQYF; CDR3nt: TGTGCCAGCTCCACAGTAACCGGGACAGGGGGATCCTACGAGCAGTACTTC
v_gene: TRBV7-2; j_gene: TRBJ2-1; abundance: .; d_gene: TRBD2; CDR3aa: CASSLVREGLWGNEQFF; CDR3nt: TGTGCCAGCAGCTTAGTGCGGGAGGGCCTGTGGGGTAATGAGCAGTTCTTC
v_gene: TRBV24-1; j_gene: TRBJ1-2; abundance: .; d_gene: TRBD1; CDR3aa: CATSLTGIGYTF; CDR3nt: TGTGCCACCAGTCTGACAGGGATAGGCTACACCTTC
v_gene: TRBV6-5; j_gene: TRBJ2-2; abundance: .; d_gene: TRBD1; CDR3aa: CASSRQGWNTGELFF; CDR3nt: TGTGCCAGCAGCAGACAGGGTTGGAACACCGGGGAGCTGTTTTTT
v_gene: TRBV28; j_gene: TRBJ2-7; abundance: .; d_gene: .; CDR3aa: CASSPGDRSFREQYF; CDR3nt: TGTGCCAGCAGTCCTGGCGACAGGTCGTTTCGCGAGCAGTACTTC
v_gene: TRBV2; j_gene: TRBJ2-5; abundance: .; d_gene: .; CDR3aa: CASRNASEETQYF; CDR3nt: TGTGCCAGCAGAAATGCTAGCGAGGAGACCCAGTACTTC
v_gene: TRBV28; j_gene: TRBJ2-3; abundance: .; d_gene: TRBD2; CDR3aa: CASNQGGLAGVTDTQYF; CDR3nt: TGTGCCAGCAACCAGGGGGGACTAGCGGGAGTTACAGATACGCAGTATTTT
v_gene: TRBV11-3; j_gene: TRBJ2-1; abundance: .; d_gene: TRBD1; CDR3aa: CASSADRGLGNEQFF; CDR3nt: TGTGCCAGCAGCGCGGACAGGGGACTGGGCAATGAGCAGTTCTTC
v_gene: TRBV28; j_gene: TRBJ2-1; abundance: .; d_gene: .; CDR3aa: CASSPSGGEFYNEQFF; CDR3nt: TGTGCCAGCAGTCCCTCGGGGGGCGAGTTTTATAATGAGCAGTTCTTC
v_gene: TRBV18; j_gene: TRBJ1-2; abundance: .; d_gene: TRBD1; CDR3aa: CASSPGTGINYGYTF; CDR3nt: TGTGCCAGCTCACCTGGGACAGGGATAAACTATGGCTACACCTTC
v_gene: TRBV19; j_gene: TRBJ2-1; abundance: .; d_gene: TRBD2; CDR3aa: CASSTGTSGSGMVF; CDR3nt: TGTGCCAGTAGCACCGGGACTAGCGGGAGTGGTATGGTCTTC
v_gene: TRBV7-9; j_gene: TRBJ2-3; abundance: .; d_gene: TRBD2; CDR3aa: CASSPAGSHTDTQYF; CDR3nt: TGTGCCAGCAGCCCAGCGGGGAGTCACACAGATACGCAGTATTTT
v_gene: TRBV24-1; j_gene: TRBJ1-1; abundance: .; d_gene: .; CDR3aa: CATSDSERTANITSERTEAFF; CDR3nt: TGTGCCACCAGTGATTCCGAGCGGACGGCGAACATCACCTCGGAGCGCACTGAAGCTTTCTTT